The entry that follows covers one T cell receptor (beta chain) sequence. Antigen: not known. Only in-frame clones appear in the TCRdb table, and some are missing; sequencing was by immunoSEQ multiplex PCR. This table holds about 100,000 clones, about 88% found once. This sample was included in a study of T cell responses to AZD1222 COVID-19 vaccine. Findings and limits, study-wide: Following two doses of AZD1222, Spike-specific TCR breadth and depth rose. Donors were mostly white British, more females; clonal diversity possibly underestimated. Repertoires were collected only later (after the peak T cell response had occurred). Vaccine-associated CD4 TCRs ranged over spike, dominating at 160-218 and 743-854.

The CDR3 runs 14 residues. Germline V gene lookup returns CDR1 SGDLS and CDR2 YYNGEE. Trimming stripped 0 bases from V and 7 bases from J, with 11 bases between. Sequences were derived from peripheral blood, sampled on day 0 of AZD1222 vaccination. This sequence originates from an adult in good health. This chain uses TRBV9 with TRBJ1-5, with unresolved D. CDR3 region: CASSVDSYGQPQHF. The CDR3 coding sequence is TGTGCCAGCAGCGTAGACTCCTACGGACAGCCCCAGCATTTT. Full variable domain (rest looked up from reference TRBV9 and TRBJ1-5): DSGVTQTPKHLITATGQRVTLRCSPRSGDLSVYWYQQSLDQGLQFLIQYYNGEERAKGNILERFSAQQFPDLHSELNLSSLELGDSALYFCASSVDSYGQPQHFGDGTRLSIL.